This T cell receptor (beta chain) stems from a study of T cell repertoires in cytomegalovirus infection. Points from the study as a whole: Ex vivo, HLA-C-restricted CMV-specific TCR beta clonotypes prevailed over the rest of the response.

As concerns this clonotype: Its antigen is unidentified.

In TCRdb, the reads were re-called with MiXCR into one record per CDR3 protein. The sample has just over 450,000 distinct CDR3 sequences; under 45% are singletons. The ends lost 1 base at V and 4 bases at J; junction bases unmatched: 1. The CDR3 spans 15 residues. This sample comprised cultured PBMCs, obtained from culture after CMV antigen stimulation. The chain recombines TRBV12-3 or TRBV12-4 with TRBJ2-2, with 9 bases fitting TRBD2. This clonotype originated in a human donor in good health (CMV status not recorded). Some clones in this sample may be carry-over from other donors' samples. For the CDR3, the DNA is TGTGCCAGCAGTTTAGGACTAGCGGTCACCGGGGAGCTGTTTTTT. It translates to CASSLGLAVTGELFF.